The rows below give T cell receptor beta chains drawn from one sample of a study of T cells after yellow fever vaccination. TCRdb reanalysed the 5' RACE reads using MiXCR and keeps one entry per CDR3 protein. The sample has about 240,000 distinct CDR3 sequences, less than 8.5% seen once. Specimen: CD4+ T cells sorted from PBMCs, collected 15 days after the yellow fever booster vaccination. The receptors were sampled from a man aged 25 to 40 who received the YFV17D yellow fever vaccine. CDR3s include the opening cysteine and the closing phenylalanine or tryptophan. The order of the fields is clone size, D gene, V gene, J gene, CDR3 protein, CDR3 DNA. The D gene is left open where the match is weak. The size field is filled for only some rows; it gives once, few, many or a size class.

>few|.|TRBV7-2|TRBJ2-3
CASSLDSGRDTQYF
TGTGCCAGCAGCTTGGATTCTGGGCGAGATACGCAGTATTTT
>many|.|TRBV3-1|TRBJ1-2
CASSQSGRGYTF
TGTGCCAGCAGCCAATCAGGGCGCGGCTACACCTTC
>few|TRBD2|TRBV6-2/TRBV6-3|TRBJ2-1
CASRKAGTSGNEQFF
TGTGCCAGCAGGAAAGCTGGGACTAGCGGCAATGAGCAGTTCTTC
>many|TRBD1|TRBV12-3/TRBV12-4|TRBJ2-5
CASRQGQGISETQYF
TGTGCCAGCAGACAGGGACAGGGAATTTCAGAGACCCAGTACTTC
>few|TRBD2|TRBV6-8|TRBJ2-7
CASKPAAGVFVDEQYF
TGTGCCAGCAAGCCTGCCGCGGGAGTTTTCGTGGACGAGCAGTACTTC
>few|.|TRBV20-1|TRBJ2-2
CSASGTNTGELFF
TGCAGTGCTAGCGGGACGAACACCGGGGAGCTGTTTTTT
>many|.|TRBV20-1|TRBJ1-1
CSAVGALGAFF
TGCAGTGCTGTCGGTGCTCTGGGCGCTTTCTTT
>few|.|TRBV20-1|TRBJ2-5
CSAIKATNPQETQYF
TGCAGTGCTATCAAAGCAACTAACCCCCAAGAGACCCAGTACTTC
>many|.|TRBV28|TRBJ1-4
CASSGGGGAEKLFF
TGTGCCAGCAGCGGTGGAGGGGGGGCTGAAAAACTGTTTTTT
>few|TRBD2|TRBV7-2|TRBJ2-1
CASSQGLAREQFF
TGTGCCAGCAGCCAAGGACTAGCTCGTGAGCAGTTCTTC
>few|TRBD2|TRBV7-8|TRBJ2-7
CASSLVGLAGARLPYEQYF
TGTGCCAGCAGCTTAGTTGGACTAGCGGGAGCTCGGCTACCCTACGAGCAGTACTTC
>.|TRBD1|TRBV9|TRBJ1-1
CASSVVAWSGGSTEAFF
TGTGCCAGCAGCGTAGTCGCTTGGTCAGGGGGTTCCACTGAAGCTTTCTTT
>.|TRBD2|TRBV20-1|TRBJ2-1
CSATHPSGGGYNEQFF
TGCAGTGCCACCCACCCGAGCGGGGGGGGCTACAATGAGCAGTTCTTC
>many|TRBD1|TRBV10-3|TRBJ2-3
CAISLGGPDTQYF
TGTGCCATCAGTTTAGGGGGCCCAGATACGCAGTATTTT
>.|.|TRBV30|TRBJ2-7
CAWSISLPLYSYEQYF
TGTGCCTGGAGTATTTCGCTACCTCTCTATTCCTACGAGCAGTACTTC
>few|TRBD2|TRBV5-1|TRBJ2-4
CASSQGLAGTFQYF
TGCGCCAGCAGCCAAGGACTAGCGGGGACTTTTCAGTACTTC
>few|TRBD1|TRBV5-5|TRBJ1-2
CASSMSGTANYGYTF
TGTGCCAGCAGCATGAGTGGGACAGCCAACTATGGCTACACCTTC
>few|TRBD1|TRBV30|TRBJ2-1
CAWSLRDRGSYNEQFF
TGTGCCTGGAGTCTCCGGGACAGGGGCTCCTACAATGAGCAGTTCTTC
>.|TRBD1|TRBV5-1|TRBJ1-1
CASSMGTVGTEAFF
TGCGCCAGCAGCATGGGGACAGTCGGCACTGAAGCTTTCTTT
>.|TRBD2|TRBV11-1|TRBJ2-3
CASSLARELTRGSTDTQYF
TGTGCCAGCAGCTTAGCGCGGGAGTTGACCCGGGGAAGCACAGATACGCAGTATTTT
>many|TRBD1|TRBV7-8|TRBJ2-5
CASSQDRQGGKTQYF
TGTGCCAGCAGCCAAGATAGACAGGGTGGAAAGACCCAGTACTTC
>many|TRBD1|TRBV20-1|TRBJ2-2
CSATGRGPGELFF
TGCAGTGCGACAGGAAGGGGGCCCGGGGAGCTGTTTTTT
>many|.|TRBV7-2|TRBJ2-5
CASSSLGYREETQYF
TGTGCCAGCAGCTCGCTAGGATACAGGGAAGAGACCCAGTACTTC
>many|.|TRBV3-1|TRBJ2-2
CASSQGSWPGRGTGELFF
TGTGCCAGCAGCCAAGGAAGTTGGCCAGGACGTGGCACCGGGGAGCTGTTTTTT
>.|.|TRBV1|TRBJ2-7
CTSSQDRIRGRKGQYF
TGCACCAGCAGCCAAGATCGTATCAGGGGGCGTAAGGGGCAGTACTTC
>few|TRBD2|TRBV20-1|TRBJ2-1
CSASGRESYNEQFF
TGCAGTGCTAGCGGGAGGGAAAGTTACAATGAGCAGTTCTTC
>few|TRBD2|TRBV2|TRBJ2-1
CASSNGLAGNEQFF
TGTGCCAGCAGTAACGGACTAGCGGGTAATGAGCAGTTCTTC
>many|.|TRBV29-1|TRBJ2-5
CSVGRGGETQYF
TGCAGCGTCGGAAGAGGAGGAGAGACCCAGTACTTC
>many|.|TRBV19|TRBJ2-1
CASSTREDNEQFF
TGTGCCAGTAGTACCAGGGAAGACAATGAGCAGTTCTTC
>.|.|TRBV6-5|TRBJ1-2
CASRGGVYGYTF
TGTGCCAGCCGCGGGGGTGTTTATGGCTACACCTTC
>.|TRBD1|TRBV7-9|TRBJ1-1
CASSRTGMNTEAFF
TGTGCCAGCAGCCGGACAGGGATGAACACTGAAGCTTTCTTT
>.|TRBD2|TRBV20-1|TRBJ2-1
CSATGGGTSSYNEQFF
TGCAGTGCTACGGGGGGGGGGACTAGCTCCTACAATGAGCAGTTCTTC
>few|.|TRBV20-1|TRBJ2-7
CSARGGRSYEQYF
TGCAGTGCTAGAGGGGGCCGCTCCTACGAGCAGTACTTC
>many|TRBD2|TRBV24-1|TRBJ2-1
CATSGGGLGRDNEQFF
TGTGCCACCAGTGGAGGGGGACTAGGTAGAGACAATGAGCAGTTCTTC
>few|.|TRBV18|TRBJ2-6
CASSPASGHGANVLTF
TGTGCCAGCTCACCGGCCTCGGGGCATGGGGCCAACGTCCTGACTTTC
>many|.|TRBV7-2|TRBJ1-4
CASSLGLNEKLFF
TGTGCCAGCAGCTTGGGACTGAATGAAAAACTGTTTTTT
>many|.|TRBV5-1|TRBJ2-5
CASSLAPATETQYF
TGCGCCAGCAGCTTGGCCCCCGCTACGGAGACCCAGTACTTC
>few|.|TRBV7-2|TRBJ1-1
CASSFSGGATEAFF
TGTGCCAGCAGCTTCTCCGGGGGCGCCACTGAAGCTTTCTTT
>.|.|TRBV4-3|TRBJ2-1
CASSQALANEQFF
TGCGCCAGCAGCCAAGCGTTGGCGAATGAGCAGTTCTTC
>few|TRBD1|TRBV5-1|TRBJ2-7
CASSPTGGHEQYF
TGCGCCAGCAGCCCCACAGGGGGCCACGAGCAGTACTTC
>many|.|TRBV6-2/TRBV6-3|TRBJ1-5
CASRLQEGAGQPQHF
TGTGCCAGCAGACTCCAGGAAGGGGCGGGGCAGCCCCAGCATTTT
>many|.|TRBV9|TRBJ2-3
CASSVAPGVPADTQYF
TGTGCCAGCAGCGTAGCCCCGGGAGTTCCGGCAGATACGCAGTATTTT
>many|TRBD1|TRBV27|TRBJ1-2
CASRAPGTGKGYTF
TGTGCCAGCAGAGCTCCCGGGACAGGGAAAGGCTACACCTTC
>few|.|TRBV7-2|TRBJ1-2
CASSPQNYGYTF
TGTGCCAGCAGCCCCCAAAACTATGGCTACACCTTC
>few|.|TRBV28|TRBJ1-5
CASTLVAGAVIGNQPQHF
TGTGCCAGCACTCTCGTCGCGGGGGCGGTAATTGGCAATCAGCCCCAGCATTTT